This T cell receptor (beta chain) comes out of a study of CD8 T cells in ankylosing spondylitis. The germline V and J ends were trimmed by 5 bases and 2 bases, with 8 bases remaining between them. The germline CDR1 and CDR2 sequences are SGHTA and FQGNSA. The CDR3 has 13 residues. TCRdb processed the 5' RACE reads anew with MiXCR; each CDR3 protein has one entry. Of around 340,000 distinct CDR3 sequences in the sample, 14% to 15% were seen once. Note on this clonotype: Antigen specificity is unknown.

Points from the study as a whole: Significant enrichment of disease-linked clones was reported in matched ankylosing spondylitis synovial fluid. Some of the motif variants had earlier been found in reactive arthritis patients' fluid and blood.

The receptor was isolated from a male donor with ankylosing spondylitis or in good health (not recorded which). Sequencing input: blood, either unsorted or a sorted T cell fraction (not recorded which). This sequence joins TRBV7-2 and TRBJ2-3, with D uncertain. The CDR3 loop reads CASSQRATDTQYF. The DNA of the CDR3 is TGTGCCAGCAGCCAACGAGCCACAGATACGCAGTATTTT.